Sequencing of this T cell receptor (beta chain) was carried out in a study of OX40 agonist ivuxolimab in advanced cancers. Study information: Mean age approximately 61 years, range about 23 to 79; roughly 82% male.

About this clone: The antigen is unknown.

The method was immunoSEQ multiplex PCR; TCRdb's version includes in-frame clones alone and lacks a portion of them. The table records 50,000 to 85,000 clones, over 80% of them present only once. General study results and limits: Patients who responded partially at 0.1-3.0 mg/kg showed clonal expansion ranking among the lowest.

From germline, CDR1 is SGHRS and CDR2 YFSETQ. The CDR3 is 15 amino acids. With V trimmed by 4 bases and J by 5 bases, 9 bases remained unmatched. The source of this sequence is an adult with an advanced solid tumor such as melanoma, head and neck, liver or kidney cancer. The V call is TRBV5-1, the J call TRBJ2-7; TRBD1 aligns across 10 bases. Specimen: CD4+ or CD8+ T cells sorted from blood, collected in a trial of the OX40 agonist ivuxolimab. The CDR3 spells CASSQTGTGVHEQYF. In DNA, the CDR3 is TGCGCCAGCAGCCAGACCGGGACAGGGGTCCACGAGCAGTACTTC.